The rows below give T cell receptor beta chains drawn from one sample of a study of T cell responses to AZD1222 COVID-19 vaccine. Clones were sequenced by immunoSEQ multiplex PCR, and TCRdb holds only the in-frame ones, with some missing. The top ten hold roughly 4% of the sample, which has some 170,000 clones, 70% to 90% seen once. The specimen was peripheral blood, collected 28 days after the second dose of the MenACWY control vaccine. Receptors originate from an adult who received the MenACWY meningococcal vaccine as a control. CDR3s include the opening cysteine and the closing phenylalanine or tryptophan. The D gene is left open where the match is weak. Clone size appears in some rows only: once, few, many, or a class for an expanded clone.

j_call d_call v_call clone_size cdr3_aa cdr3_nt
TRBJ2-1 . TRBV10-3 . CAISGARSSYNEQFF TGTGCCATCAGTGGGGCTCGGAGCTCCTACAATGAGCAGTTCTTC
TRBJ1-2 . TRBV19 . CASTAQTWTESGYTF TGTGCCAGCACCGCCCAAACCTGGACAGAGAGTGGCTACACCTTC
TRBJ2-7 TRBD2 TRBV6-5 . CASSYSGAGGSYEQYF TGTGCCAGCAGTTACTCGGGGGCGGGAGGCTCCTACGAGCAGTACTTC
TRBJ1-4 . TRBV18 . CASSPPSRANEKLFF TGTGCCAGCTCACCACCGTCGCGGGCTAATGAAAAACTGTTTTTT
TRBJ1-2 . TRBV5-1 once CASSLQPTDQSGYTF TGCGCCAGCAGCTTGCAGCCGACAGATCAAAGTGGCTACACCTTC
TRBJ2-7 TRBD2 TRBV4-1 . CASSQTGGRYYEQYF TGCGCCAGCAGCCAAACGGGAGGGAGGTACTACGAGCAGTACTTC
TRBJ2-5 . TRBV5-1 . CASSLGNRGGETQYF TGCGCCAGCAGCTTGGGGAACAGGGGGGGAGAGACCCAGTACTTC
TRBJ2-6 . TRBV7-2 . CASSFTGLAAGANVLTF TGTGCCAGCAGCTTCACAGGGCTCGCGGCTGGGGCCAACGTCCTGACTTTC
TRBJ1-5 . TRBV27 . CASSPLGRGQPQHF TGTGCCAGCAGTCCACTGGGGCGTGGGCAGCCCCAGCATTTT
TRBJ1-1 . TRBV10-3 . CAISPLGGNTEAFF TGTGCCATCAGTCCGCTTGGGGGAAACACTGAAGCTTTCTTT
TRBJ2-3 . TRBV19 . CASSIPSGGLDTQYF TGTGCCAGTAGTATCCCCAGCGGCGGGTTAGATACGCAGTATTTT
TRBJ1-6 . TRBV7-2 . CASSLDRPNRPINSPLHF TGTGCCAGCAGCTTAGACCGCCCGAACCGGCCGATTAATTCACCCCTCCACTTT
TRBJ2-5 TRBD1 TRBV9 . CASSVTGSGETQYF TGTGCCAGCAGCGTGACAGGGTCGGGAGAGACCCAGTACTTC
TRBJ2-7 . TRBV5-4 . CASAPRDASSYEQYF TGTGCCAGCGCTCCAAGGGACGCGAGCTCCTACGAGCAGTACTTC
TRBJ2-1 TRBD2 TRBV6-5 . CASRTSGRGYNEQFF TGTGCCAGCCGGACTAGCGGGAGGGGCTACAATGAGCAGTTCTTC